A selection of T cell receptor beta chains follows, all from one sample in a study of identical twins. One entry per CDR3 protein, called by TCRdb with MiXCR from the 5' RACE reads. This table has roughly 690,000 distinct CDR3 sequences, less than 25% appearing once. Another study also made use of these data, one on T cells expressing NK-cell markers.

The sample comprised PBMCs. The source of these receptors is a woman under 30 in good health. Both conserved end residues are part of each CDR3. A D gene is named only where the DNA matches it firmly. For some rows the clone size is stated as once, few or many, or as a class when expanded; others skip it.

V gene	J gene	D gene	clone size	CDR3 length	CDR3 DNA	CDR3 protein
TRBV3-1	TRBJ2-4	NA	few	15	TGTGCCAGCAGCCAAGAGGGAGGAGGAGTAAACATTCAGTACTTC	CASSQEGGGVNIQYF
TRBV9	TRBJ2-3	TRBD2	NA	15	TGTGCCAGCAGCCTTCTTAGCGGGATGGCAGATACGCAGTATTTT	CASSLLSGMADTQYF
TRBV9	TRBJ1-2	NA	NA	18	TGTGCCAGCAGCTTCTCAGAGATAAGGGAATCGGAGTACTATGGCTACACCTTC	CASSFSEIRESEYYGYTF
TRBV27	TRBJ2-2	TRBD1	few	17	TGTGCCAGCAGTTTTCCAACAGGGGGCCTGAACACCGGGGAGCTGTTTTTT	CASSFPTGGLNTGELFF
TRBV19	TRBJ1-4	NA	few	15	TGTGCCAGTAGTAAAGGGATAGCAACTAATGAAAAACTGTTTTTT	CASSKGIATNEKLFF
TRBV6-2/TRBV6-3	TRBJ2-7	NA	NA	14	TGTGCCAGCAGTTACTATTACAGCTCCTACGAGCAGTACTTC	CASSYYYSSYEQYF
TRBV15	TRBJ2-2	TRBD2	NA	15	TGTGCCACCAGCGAGCGGGGGGGCAGTCCCGGGGAGCTGTTTTTT	CATSERGGSPGELFF
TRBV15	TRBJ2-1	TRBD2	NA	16	TGTGCCACCAGCAGAGAGTCCACTAGCGGCCGGAATGAGCAGTTCTTC	CATSRESTSGRNEQFF
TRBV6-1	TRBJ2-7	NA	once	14	TGTGCCAGCAGTGAACCATGGACAGTCTACGAGCAGTACTTC	CASSEPWTVYEQYF
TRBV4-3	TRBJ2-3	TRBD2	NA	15	TGCGCCAGCAGCCACGGACTAGCGAGCACAGATACGCAGTATTTT	CASSHGLASTDTQYF
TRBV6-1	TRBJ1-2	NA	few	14	TGTGCCAGCAGGGACGGGTTCGGTAACTATGGCTACACCTTC	CASRDGFGNYGYTF
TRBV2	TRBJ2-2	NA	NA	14	TGTGCCAGCAGACAGGGGAGGATCACCGGGGAGCTGTTTTTT	CASRQGRITGELFF
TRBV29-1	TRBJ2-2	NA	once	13	TGCAGCGTTGAAGGGGGCGCGACCGGGGAGCTGTTTTTT	CSVEGGATGELFF
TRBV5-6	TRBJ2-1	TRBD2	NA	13	TGTGCCAGCAGCCCCGGACTAGTCTGTGAGCAGTTCTTC	CASSPGLVCEQFF
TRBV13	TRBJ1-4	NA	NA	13	TGTGCCAGCAGCTTAAGACGTAGCGAAAAACTGTTTTTT	CASSLRRSEKLFF
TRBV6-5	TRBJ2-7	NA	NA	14	TGTGCCAGCAGTTCTTTGGACAGACTCTACGAGCAGTACTTC	CASSSLDRLYEQYF
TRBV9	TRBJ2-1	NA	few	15	TGTGCCAGCAGCGTGTTTAGCGAGTATGGTGATGAGCAGTTCTTC	CASSVFSEYGDEQFF
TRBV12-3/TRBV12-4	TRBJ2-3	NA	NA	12	TGTGCCAGCAGCCCGAAGGGAGATACGCAGTATTTT	CASSPKGDTQYF
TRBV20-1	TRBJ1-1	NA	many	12	TGCAGTGCTAGCCCCATGAACACTGAAGCTTTCTTT	CSASPMNTEAFF
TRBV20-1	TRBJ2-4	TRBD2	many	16	TGCAGTGCCATGATAGCGGGAGCACTGGCCAAAAACATTCAGTACTTC	CSAMIAGALAKNIQYF
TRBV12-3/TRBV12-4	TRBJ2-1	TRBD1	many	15	TGTGCCAGCAGTTCCGGGACAGGGGCGGACAATGAGCAGTTCTTC	CASSSGTGADNEQFF
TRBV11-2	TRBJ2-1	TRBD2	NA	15	TGTGCCAGCAGTGAATTAGCGGGAAAATACAATGAGCAGTTCTTC	CASSELAGKYNEQFF
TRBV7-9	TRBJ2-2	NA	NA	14	TGTGCCAGCAGTACCGGGCCGCACACCGGGGAGCTGTTTTTT	CASSTGPHTGELFF
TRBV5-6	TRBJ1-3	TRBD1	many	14	TGTGCCAGCAGCTCCAGGGGGGCTGGAAACACCATATATTTT	CASSSRGAGNTIYF
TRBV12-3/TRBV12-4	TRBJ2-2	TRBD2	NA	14	TGTGCCAGCAGTTTAGAGCGGGGTGGCGGGGAGCTGTTTTTT	CASSLERGGGELFF
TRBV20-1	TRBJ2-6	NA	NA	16	TGCAGTGCTAGAGAGACGGACAGCTCTGGGGCCAACGTCCTGACTTTC	CSARETDSSGANVLTF
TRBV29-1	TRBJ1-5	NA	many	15	TGCAGCGTTGAGAACAGGGAAAACTTCAATCAGCCCCAGCATTTT	CSVENRENFNQPQHF
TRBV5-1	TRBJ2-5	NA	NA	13	TGCGCCAGCGGAACGGGGAGCCAAGAGACCCAGTACTTC	CASGTGSQETQYF